This is a list of T cell receptor beta chains from one sample in a study of shared clonotypes between healthy human individuals. Profiled with immunoSEQ multiplex PCR; TCRdb holds only in-frame clones, not every one. The repertoire holds roughly 890,000 clones, with more than 85% as singletons. The sample consisted of naive CD8+ T cells sorted from blood. These receptors were collected from a man aged 25-45 years in good health. The CDR3 runs from the conserved cysteine through the conserved F or W. Fields, in order: clone size, J gene, D gene, V gene, CDR3 DNA, CDR3 protein. A D gene is named only where the DNA matches it firmly. For some rows the clone size is stated as once, few or many, or as a class when expanded; others skip it.

- | TRBJ2-2 | - | TRBV7-9 | TGTGCCAGCAGCTTAGAGGTGGAGCTGTTTTTT | CASSLEVELFF
- | TRBJ2-7 | - | TRBV9 | TGTGCCAGCAGCGTAGAGGAGGGCCTCTACGAGCAGTACTTC | CASSVEEGLYEQYF
- | TRBJ2-1 | - | TRBV13 | TGTGCCAGCAGCTTAGGTAGGGCCATCTACAATGAGCAGTTCTTC | CASSLGRAIYNEQFF
once | TRBJ2-1 | TRBD2 | TRBV13 | TGTGCCAGCAGCCCCGATAGGACTAGCGGGAGAAATGAGCAGTTCTTC | CASSPDRTSGRNEQFF
- | TRBJ1-2 | - | TRBV7-9 | TGTGCCAGCAGCTCCCAGGTCTATGGCTACACCTTC | CASSSQVYGYTF
- | TRBJ2-3 | - | TRBV19 | TGTGCCAGTAGTATATACGGGTATACGCAGTATTTT | CASSIYGYTQYF
- | TRBJ2-7 | TRBD2 | TRBV27 | TGTGCCAGCAGTTTATCAAGCGGGAGTCCAATTTCGTACGAGCAGTACTTC | CASSLSSGSPISYEQYF
- | TRBJ2-1 | - | TRBV9 | TGTGCCAGCAGCGTAGCCCTAACGGGCAATGAGCAGTTCTTC | CASSVALTGNEQFF
- | TRBJ2-2 | - | TRBV21-1 | TGTGCCAGCAGCAAAGCGTCGGTAGCGGGCTGTTTTGATTGGGAGCTGTTTTTT | CASSKASVAGCFDWELFF
- | TRBJ2-3 | TRBD2 | TRBV15 | TGTGCCACCAGCTCCCGAGGGAGGGCCTCAGATACGCAGTATTTT | CATSSRGRASDTQYF
- | TRBJ2-7 | - | TRBV7-9 | TGTGCCAGCAGCCCTAAAGACAGCCCCTACGAGCAGTACTTC | CASSPKDSPYEQYF
- | TRBJ1-3 | - | TRBV5-5 | TGTGCCAGCAGCTTAGGGGTAAACTCTGGAAACACCATATATTTT | CASSLGVNSGNTIYF
- | TRBJ2-3 | - | TRBV6-5 | TGTGCCAGCGTTAGGGGCCTAGATAGCACAGATACGCAGTATTTT | CASVRGLDSTDTQYF
- | TRBJ2-7 | - | TRBV19 | TGTGCCAGTAGTACAGCCATTAACTACGAGCAGTACTTC | CASSTAINYEQYF
- | TRBJ2-2 | - | TRBV19 | TGTGCCAGTAGGACATCGAACACCGGGGAGCTGTTTTTT | CASRTSNTGELFF